Listed below are T cell receptor beta chains from one sample, sequenced in a study of blood T cell repertoires in COVID-19. Clones were read by immunoSEQ multiplex PCR, and TCRdb kept only the in-frame ones, dropping some. The sample carries around 380,000 clones, 87% recorded once. Sequencing was done on a sample of PBMCs or T cells enriched from blood (not recorded which). These receptors all stem from a man aged 25-45 years who had recovered from COVID-19. Each CDR3 is given with its conserved first and last residue. The order of the fields is D gene, J gene, clone size, V gene, CDR3 protein, CDR3 DNA. A D gene is named only where the DNA matches it firmly. Expanded clones get a size class; other rows say once, few or many, or leave the size out.

D gene: TRBD1
J gene: TRBJ1-5
clone size: -
V gene: TRBV6-5
CDR3 protein: CASSYTGTGNQPQHF
CDR3 DNA: TGTGCCAGCAGTTACACAGGGACAGGTAATCAGCCCCAGCATTTT

D gene: -
J gene: TRBJ1-4
clone size: -
V gene: TRBV6-1
CDR3 protein: CASSETSNWLVREKLFF
CDR3 DNA: TGTGCCAGCAGTGAAACGAGTAATTGGTTGGTGCGTGAAAAACTGTTTTTT

D gene: -
J gene: TRBJ1-4
clone size: -
V gene: TRBV2
CDR3 protein: CASSERTNSNEKLFF
CDR3 DNA: TGTGCCAGCAGTGAGAGGACAAACAGTAATGAAAAACTGTTTTTT

D gene: -
J gene: TRBJ1-4
clone size: -
V gene: TRBV7-6
CDR3 protein: CASSTGQGDEKLFF
CDR3 DNA: TGTGCCAGCAGCACTGGGCAGGGCGATGAAAAACTGTTTTTT

D gene: -
J gene: TRBJ1-2
clone size: few
V gene: TRBV11-2
CDR3 protein: CASSSRQKGNYGYTF
CDR3 DNA: TGTGCCAGCAGCTCCCGACAGAAGGGCAACTATGGCTACACCTTC

D gene: TRBD1
J gene: TRBJ2-1
clone size: few
V gene: TRBV4-1
CDR3 protein: CASSQGTLGQGYNEQFF
CDR3 DNA: TGCGCCAGCAGCCAGGGGACGTTGGGACAGGGCTACAATGAGCAGTTCTTC

D gene: -
J gene: TRBJ2-5
clone size: -
V gene: TRBV3-1/TRBV3-2
CDR3 protein: CASRGQAGETQYF
CDR3 DNA: TGTGCCAGTCGCGGGCAGGCGGGGGAGACCCAGTACTTC

D gene: -
J gene: TRBJ1-6
clone size: few
V gene: TRBV18
CDR3 protein: CASSRDSSPLHF
CDR3 DNA: TGTGCCAGCTCCCGAGACAGTTCACCCCTCCACTTT

D gene: TRBD1
J gene: TRBJ1-1
clone size: -
V gene: TRBV2
CDR3 protein: CARSTGGVGTEAFF
CDR3 DNA: TGTGCCCGTTCGACAGGGGGCGTCGGGACTGAAGCTTTCTTT

D gene: -
J gene: TRBJ1-6
clone size: -
V gene: TRBV5-4
CDR3 protein: CASSLGGAGGWNNSPLHF
CDR3 DNA: TGTGCCAGCAGCTTGGGAGGGGCCGGAGGGTGGAATAATTCACCCCTCCACTTT

D gene: -
J gene: TRBJ2-1
clone size: -
V gene: TRBV6-1
CDR3 protein: CASSESFLLNEQFF
CDR3 DNA: TGTGCCAGCAGTGAGTCCTTTTTACTCAATGAGCAGTTCTTC

D gene: TRBD1
J gene: TRBJ1-2
clone size: once
V gene: TRBV6-1
CDR3 protein: CASSDGTETGAGYTF
CDR3 DNA: TGTGCCAGCAGTGATGGGACAGAGACGGGGGCTGGCTACACCTTC

D gene: -
J gene: TRBJ2-3
clone size: -
V gene: TRBV5-1
CDR3 protein: CASSTGRPGVFAREDTQYF
CDR3 DNA: TGCGCCAGCAGCACTGGCCGGCCAGGGGTCTTCGCAAGAGAAGATACGCAGTATTTT

D gene: -
J gene: TRBJ2-1
clone size: -
V gene: TRBV2
CDR3 protein: CASSGRRDEQFF
CDR3 DNA: TGTGCCAGCAGTGGCAGGCGGGATGAGCAGTTCTTC

D gene: TRBD1
J gene: TRBJ1-1
clone size: -
V gene: TRBV6-4
CDR3 protein: CASTTDRGRLWSMNTEAFF
CDR3 DNA: TGTGCCAGCACGACCGACAGGGGGCGCCTCTGGAGCATGAACACTGAAGCTTTCTTT

D gene: TRBD2
J gene: TRBJ2-2
clone size: -
V gene: TRBV6-4
CDR3 protein: CASGREAGELFF
CDR3 DNA: TGTGCCAGCGGACGGGAGGCCGGGGAGCTGTTTTTT

D gene: -
J gene: TRBJ1-1
clone size: once
V gene: TRBV4-1
CDR3 protein: CASSPPSRTLNTEAFF
CDR3 DNA: TGCGCCAGCAGCCCCCCATCCCGGACACTGAACACTGAAGCTTTCTTT

D gene: -
J gene: TRBJ1-1
clone size: -
V gene: TRBV2
CDR3 protein: CASRGRGGTEAFF
CDR3 DNA: TGTGCCAGCAGGGGGCGCGGGGGCACTGAAGCTTTCTTT

D gene: -
J gene: TRBJ2-1
clone size: -
V gene: TRBV7-9
CDR3 protein: CASHDSSYNEQFF
CDR3 DNA: TGTGCCAGCCACGATAGCTCCTACAATGAGCAGTTCTTC

D gene: -
J gene: TRBJ1-1
clone size: -
V gene: TRBV7-9
CDR3 protein: CASSAMSAGNTEAFF
CDR3 DNA: TGTGCCAGCAGCGCCATGTCGGCAGGGAACACTGAAGCTTTCTTT

D gene: -
J gene: TRBJ1-2
clone size: -
V gene: TRBV7-2
CDR3 protein: CASSLAQDIYGYTF
CDR3 DNA: TGTGCCAGCAGCTTAGCACAGGATATCTATGGCTACACCTTC

D gene: -
J gene: TRBJ2-5
clone size: -
V gene: TRBV4-3
CDR3 protein: CASSQDQGVTQYF
CDR3 DNA: TGCGCCAGCAGCCAAGATCAAGGAGTGACCCAGTACTTC

D gene: -
J gene: TRBJ2-1
clone size: -
V gene: TRBV4-3
CDR3 protein: CASSHSGNEQFF
CDR3 DNA: TGCGCCAGCAGCCACTCAGGGAATGAGCAGTTCTTC

D gene: -
J gene: TRBJ1-3
clone size: -
V gene: TRBV6-5
CDR3 protein: CASSSIRGSSGNTIYF
CDR3 DNA: TGTGCCAGCAGTTCCATCAGGGGATCATCGGGAAACACCATATATTTT

D gene: TRBD1
J gene: TRBJ1-5
clone size: -
V gene: TRBV7-2
CDR3 protein: CASSSDRGPQPQHF
CDR3 DNA: TGTGCCAGCAGCTCTGACAGGGGGCCTCAGCCCCAGCATTTT

D gene: TRBD2
J gene: TRBJ2-2
clone size: -
V gene: TRBV12-5
CDR3 protein: CASGLVRGVFGELFF
CDR3 DNA: TGTGCTAGTGGTTTGGTCCGGGGGGTTTTCGGGGAGCTGTTTTTT

D gene: TRBD1
J gene: TRBJ2-5
clone size: -
V gene: TRBV5-6
CDR3 protein: CASSLITGEETQYF
CDR3 DNA: TGTGCCAGCAGCTTGATCACAGGGGAGGAGACCCAGTACTTC

D gene: -
J gene: TRBJ2-3
clone size: -
V gene: TRBV24-1
CDR3 protein: CATSDPQGGDTQYF
CDR3 DNA: TGTGCCACCAGTGATCCACAGGGGGGGGATACGCAGTATTTT

D gene: -
J gene: TRBJ1-3
clone size: -
V gene: TRBV19
CDR3 protein: CASTFSGGTIYF
CDR3 DNA: TGTGCCAGTACCTTCTCCGGAGGCACCATATATTTT

D gene: TRBD2
J gene: TRBJ2-7
clone size: few
V gene: TRBV2
CDR3 protein: CASRAGDHEQYF
CDR3 DNA: TGTGCCAGCAGAGCGGGGGACCACGAGCAGTACTTC

D gene: -
J gene: TRBJ1-6
clone size: -
V gene: TRBV19
CDR3 protein: CASSNGVYNSPLHF
CDR3 DNA: TGTGCCAGTAGTAACGGGGTGTATAATTCACCCCTCCACTTT

D gene: -
J gene: TRBJ1-5
clone size: -
V gene: TRBV4-2
CDR3 protein: CASSQWGRQPQHF
CDR3 DNA: TGTGCCAGCAGCCAATGGGGGCGGCAGCCCCAGCATTTT

D gene: TRBD1
J gene: TRBJ1-2
clone size: -
V gene: TRBV29-1
CDR3 protein: CSVEDFQGVSGYTF
CDR3 DNA: TGCAGCGTTGAAGATTTCCAGGGGGTGAGCGGCTACACCTTC

D gene: -
J gene: TRBJ1-1
clone size: -
V gene: TRBV30
CDR3 protein: CAWGGGNTEAFF
CDR3 DNA: TGTGCCTGGGGCGGGGGGAATACTGAAGCTTTCTTT

D gene: -
J gene: TRBJ1-5
clone size: -
V gene: TRBV19
CDR3 protein: CASTGWSDQPQHF
CDR3 DNA: TGTGCCAGTACAGGGTGGAGTGATCAGCCCCAGCATTTT

D gene: TRBD1
J gene: TRBJ1-4
clone size: -
V gene: TRBV29-1
CDR3 protein: CSVVVGTGGHFF
CDR3 DNA: TGCAGCGTTGTGGTTGGGACAGGGGGCCATTTTTTT

D gene: -
J gene: TRBJ1-6
clone size: -
V gene: TRBV2
CDR3 protein: CANSRDYNSPLHF
CDR3 DNA: TGTGCCAATTCCAGGGATTATAATTCACCCCTCCACTTT

D gene: TRBD1
J gene: TRBJ2-3
clone size: -
V gene: TRBV7-6
CDR3 protein: CASSLGQGAWDTQYF
CDR3 DNA: TGTGCCAGCAGCCTGGGACAGGGGGCTTGGGATACGCAGTATTTT

D gene: TRBD1
J gene: TRBJ2-4
clone size: -
V gene: TRBV29-1
CDR3 protein: CSVEHYGQGKNIQYF
CDR3 DNA: TGCAGCGTTGAGCACTACGGACAGGGGAAAAACATTCAGTACTTC

D gene: -
J gene: TRBJ1-3
clone size: -
V gene: TRBV30
CDR3 protein: CALPPQGPAADSGNTIYF
CDR3 DNA: TGTGCCTTACCCCCCCAAGGCCCGGCGGCCGATTCTGGAAACACCATATATTTT

D gene: TRBD1
J gene: TRBJ1-1
clone size: -
V gene: TRBV9
CDR3 protein: CASSVEGTGSTEAFF
CDR3 DNA: TGTGCCAGCAGCGTAGAAGGGACAGGGAGCACTGAAGCTTTCTTT

D gene: -
J gene: TRBJ1-6
clone size: -
V gene: TRBV7-2
CDR3 protein: CASSLAGLLNSPLHF
CDR3 DNA: TGTGCCAGCAGCTTAGCGGGACTACTAAATTCACCCCTCCACTTT

D gene: TRBD1
J gene: TRBJ2-3
clone size: -
V gene: TRBV5-8
CDR3 protein: CASSLGQGQGTDTQYF
CDR3 DNA: TGTGCCAGCAGCCTCGGTCAGGGACAGGGCACAGATACGCAGTATTTT

D gene: -
J gene: TRBJ1-1
clone size: -
V gene: TRBV5-5
CDR3 protein: CASSLDSLNTEAFF
CDR3 DNA: TGTGCCAGCAGCTTGGACAGTTTGAACACTGAAGCTTTCTTT

D gene: -
J gene: TRBJ1-2
clone size: -
V gene: TRBV27
CDR3 protein: CASKTANYGYTF
CDR3 DNA: TGTGCCAGCAAGACAGCTAACTATGGCTACACCTTC

D gene: -
J gene: TRBJ2-1
clone size: -
V gene: TRBV7-8
CDR3 protein: CASSSRGYGRELRNEQFF
CDR3 DNA: TGTGCCAGCAGCTCTAGAGGGTACGGCCGGGAGCTACGGAATGAGCAGTTCTTC

D gene: -
J gene: TRBJ2-7
clone size: -
V gene: TRBV7-9
CDR3 protein: CASSLARGSGYEQYF
CDR3 DNA: TGTGCCAGCAGCTTAGCGCGAGGAAGCGGGTACGAGCAGTACTTC

D gene: TRBD1
J gene: TRBJ1-2
clone size: -
V gene: TRBV5-1
CDR3 protein: CASSFHPGQRGQEGYTF
CDR3 DNA: TGCGCCAGCAGCTTTCACCCGGGACAGCGGGGGCAGGAGGGCTACACCTTC

D gene: -
J gene: TRBJ2-5
clone size: -
V gene: TRBV6-5
CDR3 protein: CASSQSEETQYF
CDR3 DNA: TGTGCCAGCAGCCAGTCTGAAGAGACCCAGTACTTC

D gene: -
J gene: TRBJ1-1
clone size: -
V gene: TRBV5-6
CDR3 protein: CASSFRGADTEAFF
CDR3 DNA: TGTGCCAGCAGCTTCCGGGGGGCGGACACTGAAGCTTTCTTT

D gene: TRBD2
J gene: TRBJ2-3
clone size: -
V gene: TRBV7-7
CDR3 protein: CASSRSGGILDTQYF
CDR3 DNA: TGTGCCAGCAGCCGTAGCGGGGGGATCTTGGATACGCAGTATTTT

D gene: TRBD1
J gene: TRBJ2-7
clone size: -
V gene: TRBV3-1/TRBV3-2
CDR3 protein: CASRLGQGNSYEQYF
CDR3 DNA: TGTGCCAGCAGACTGGGACAGGGAAACTCCTACGAGCAGTACTTC